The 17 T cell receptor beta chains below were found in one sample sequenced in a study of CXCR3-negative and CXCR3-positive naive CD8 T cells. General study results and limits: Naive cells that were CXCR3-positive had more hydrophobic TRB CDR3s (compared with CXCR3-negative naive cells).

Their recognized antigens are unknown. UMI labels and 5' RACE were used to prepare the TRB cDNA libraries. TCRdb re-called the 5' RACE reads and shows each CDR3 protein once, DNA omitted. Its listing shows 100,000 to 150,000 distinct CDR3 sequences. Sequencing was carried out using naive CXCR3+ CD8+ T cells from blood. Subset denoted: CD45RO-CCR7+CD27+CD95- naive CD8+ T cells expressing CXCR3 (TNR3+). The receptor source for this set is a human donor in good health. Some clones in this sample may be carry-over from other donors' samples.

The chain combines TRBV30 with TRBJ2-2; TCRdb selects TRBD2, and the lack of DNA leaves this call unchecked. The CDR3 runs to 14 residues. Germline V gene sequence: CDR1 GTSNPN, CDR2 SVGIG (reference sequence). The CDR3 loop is CAWTRLENTGELFF.

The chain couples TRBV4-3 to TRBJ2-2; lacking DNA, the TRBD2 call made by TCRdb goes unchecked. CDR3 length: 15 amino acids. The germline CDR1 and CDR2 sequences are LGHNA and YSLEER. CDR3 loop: CASSRVSGAGGELFF.

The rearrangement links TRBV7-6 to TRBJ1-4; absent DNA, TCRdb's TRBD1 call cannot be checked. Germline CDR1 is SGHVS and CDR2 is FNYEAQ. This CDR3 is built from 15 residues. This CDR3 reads CASSPRTGANEKLFF.

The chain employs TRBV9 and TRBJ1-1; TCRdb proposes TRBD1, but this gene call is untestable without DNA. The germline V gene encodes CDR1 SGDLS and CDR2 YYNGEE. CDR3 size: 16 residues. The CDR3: CASSTNRDSVNTEAFF.

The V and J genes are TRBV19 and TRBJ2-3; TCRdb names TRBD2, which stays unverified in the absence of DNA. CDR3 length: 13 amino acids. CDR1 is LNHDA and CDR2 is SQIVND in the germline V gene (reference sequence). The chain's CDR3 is CASSMVSRDTQYF.

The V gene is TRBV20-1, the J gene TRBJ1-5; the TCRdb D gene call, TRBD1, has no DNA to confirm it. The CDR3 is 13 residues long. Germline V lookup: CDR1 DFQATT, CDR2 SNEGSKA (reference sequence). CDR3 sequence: CSAREGVGQPQHF.

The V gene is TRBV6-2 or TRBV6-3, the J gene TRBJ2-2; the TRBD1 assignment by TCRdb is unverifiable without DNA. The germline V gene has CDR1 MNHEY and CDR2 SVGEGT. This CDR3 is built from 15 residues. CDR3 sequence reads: CASDEGQTNTGELFF.

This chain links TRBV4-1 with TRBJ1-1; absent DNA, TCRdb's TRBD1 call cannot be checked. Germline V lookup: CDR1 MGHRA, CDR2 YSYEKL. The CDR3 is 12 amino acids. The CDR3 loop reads CASSRGGTEAFF.

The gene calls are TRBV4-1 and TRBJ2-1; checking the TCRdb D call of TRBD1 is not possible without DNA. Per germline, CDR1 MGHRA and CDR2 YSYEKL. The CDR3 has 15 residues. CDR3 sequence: CASSQEPGSYNEQFF.

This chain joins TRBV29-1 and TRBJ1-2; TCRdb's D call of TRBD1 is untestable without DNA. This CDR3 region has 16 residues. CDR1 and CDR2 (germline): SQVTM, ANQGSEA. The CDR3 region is CSVEDLRTGEDYGYTF.

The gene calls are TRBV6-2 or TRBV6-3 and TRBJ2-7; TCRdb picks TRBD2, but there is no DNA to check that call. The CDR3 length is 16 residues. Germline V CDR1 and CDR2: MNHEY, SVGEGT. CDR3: CASSSGTSGGIYEQYF.

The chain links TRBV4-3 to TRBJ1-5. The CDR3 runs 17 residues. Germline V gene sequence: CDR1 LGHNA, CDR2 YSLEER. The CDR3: CASSQDLGIASNQPQHF.

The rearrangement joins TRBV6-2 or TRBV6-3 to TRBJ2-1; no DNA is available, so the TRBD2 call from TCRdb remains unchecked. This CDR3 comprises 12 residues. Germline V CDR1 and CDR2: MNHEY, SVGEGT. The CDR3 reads CASRRDYNEQFF.

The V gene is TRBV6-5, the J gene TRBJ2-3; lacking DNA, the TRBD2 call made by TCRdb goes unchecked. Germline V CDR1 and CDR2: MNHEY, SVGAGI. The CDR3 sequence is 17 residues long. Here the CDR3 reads CASSRLPLAGGRDTQYF.

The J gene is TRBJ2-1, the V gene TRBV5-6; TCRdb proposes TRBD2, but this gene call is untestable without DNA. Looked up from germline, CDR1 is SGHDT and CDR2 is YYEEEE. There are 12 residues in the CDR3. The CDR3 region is CASSSADLKQFF.

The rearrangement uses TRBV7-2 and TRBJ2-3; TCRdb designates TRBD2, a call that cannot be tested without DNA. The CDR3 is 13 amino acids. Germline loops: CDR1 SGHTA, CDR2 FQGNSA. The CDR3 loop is CASSWREWDTQYF.

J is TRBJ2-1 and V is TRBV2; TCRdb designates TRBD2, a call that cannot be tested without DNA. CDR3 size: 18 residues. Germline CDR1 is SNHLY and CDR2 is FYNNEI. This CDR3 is CASSDPRTSGSSYNEQFF.